Following are 32 T cell receptor beta chains from one sample sequenced in a study of cytomegalovirus exposure and HLA in healthy donors. The PCR used 60 Vbeta and 13 Jbeta primers. The protocol was immunoSEQ multiplex PCR, while the TCRdb copy is restricted to in-frame clones and leaves out a portion. This table has about 160,000 clones, approximately 81% appearing once. Sequenced: PBMCs. These TCRs come from a boy aged 2 to 9 in good health and CMV-seronegative.

The J gene is TRBJ1-1, the V gene TRBV5-1; 7 bases are shared with TRBD1. V shed 4 bases and J 4 bases; nucleotides not matched to a gene: 7. CDR1 SGHRS and CDR2 YFSETQ come from the germline V gene. CDR3 length: 14 amino acids. CDR3 sequence: CASSPTTGSTEAFF. CDR3 coding DNA: TGCGCCAGCAGCCCGACGACAGGGAGCACTGAAGCTTTCTTT. Filled out from reference TRBV5-1 and TRBJ1-1, the complete variable domain reads KAGVTQTPRYLIKTRGQQVTLSCSPISGHRSVSWYQQTPGQGLQFLFEYFSETQRNKGNFPGRFSGRQFSNSRSEMNVSTLELGDSALYLCASSPTTGSTEAFFGQGTRLTVV.

The chain recombines TRBV5-5 with TRBJ2-1; 8 nucleotides align to TRBD2. Germline trimming cut 1 base from V and 7 bases from J; bases unmatched to any gene: 7. This CDR3 comprises 15 residues. Germline CDR1 and CDR2: SGHKS and YYEKEE (reference sequence). The CDR3 DNA is TGTGCCAGCAGCTTGCCAGCGGGAGCGAAAAATGAGCAGTTCTTC. This codes for CASSLPAGAKNEQFF.

This clone was observed a single time. This chain links TRBV18 with TRBJ2-2; TRBD1 matches 7 bases. The CDR3 contains 15 residues. Losses at the gene ends were 3 bases for V and 1 base for J; bases not matched to a gene: 2. Germline CDR1 and CDR2: KGHSH and LQKENI. The CDR3 DNA follows: TGTGCCAGCTCACCCTGGACAGGGAACACCGGGGAGCTGTTTTTT. Amino acids: CASSPWTGNTGELFF.

This clone has a handful of counts. V gene TRBV5-6 combines with J gene TRBJ2-2; weak D call: TRBD1 (5 bases). The germline CDR1 and CDR2 sequences are SGHDT and YYEEEE. The ends were cut back, 2 bases at V and 1 base at J, with 9 bases in the middle. The CDR3 runs 15 residues. This chain's CDR3 is CASSFPRENTGELFF. The CDR3 DNA reads as TGTGCCAGCAGCTTCCCCAGGGAGAACACCGGGGAGCTGTTTTTT.

The J gene is TRBJ1-1, the V gene TRBV5-1, with a tentative D call TRBD1 (6 bases). Per germline, CDR1 SGHRS and CDR2 YFSETQ. The CDR3 is made up of 15 amino acids. V lost 4 bases and J 2 bases, leaving 15 bases between the germline ends. CDR3 sequence reads: CASSNQGTTNTEAFF. The CDR3 DNA follows: TGCGCCAGCAGCAACCAAGGGACAACCAACACTGAAGCTTTCTTT.

The chain recombines TRBV6-5 with TRBJ2-3; possibly TRBD1 for D (6 bases). The germline gives CDR1 MNHEY, CDR2 SVGAGI. With 2 bases removed from V and 3 bases from J, the gap between germline ends came to 12 bases. The CDR3 totals 15 residues. The CDR3 protein is CASSYEAGTTDTQYF. The CDR3 DNA follows: TGTGCCAGCAGTTACGAGGCAGGGACAACAGATACGCAGTATTTT.

J is TRBJ2-3 and V is TRBV10-3, with D unclear. V dropped 2 bases and J dropped 4 bases, with 13 bases sitting between them. The CDR3 spans 15 residues. CDR1 ENHRY and CDR2 SYGVKD come from the germline V gene. The CDR3 sequence: CAISESPPGPDTQYF. The CDR3 DNA sequence: TGTGCCATCAGTGAGAGTCCACCTGGGCCAGATACGCAGTATTTT.

The rearrangement links TRBV5-3 to TRBJ1-2, with TRBD1 as a possible D gene (6 bases). TRBV5-3 is annotated as an ORF whose role is uncertain. This CDR3 spans 14 amino acids. The V end lost 0 bases, the J end lost 6 bases, and 12 bases lay between the germline ends. The CDR3 reads CARSLVSGVHGYTF. As DNA, the CDR3 is TGTGCCAGAAGCTTGGTGTCAGGGGTCCATGGCTACACCTTC.

The rearrangement uses TRBV9 and TRBJ1-5; tentative D call: TRBD1 (6 bases). The CDR3 is made up of 17 amino acids. Trimming shortened V by 3 bases and J by 0 bases, and 16 bases separated the two germline ends. CDR1 and CDR2 (germline): SGDLS, YYNGEE. DNA for the CDR3: TGTGCCAGCAGCGGGGGGGGCGGGCCGTATAGCAATCAGCCCCAGCATTTT. Translation: CASSGGGGPYSNQPQHF.

This chain uses TRBV4-1 with TRBJ2-1, with no clear D. Trimming pared 0 bases from V and 5 bases from J, leaving 14 bases between. CDR1 and CDR2 (germline): MGHRA, YSYEKL. The CDR3 consists of 16 residues. The CDR3 loop reads CASSQDQTGLNNEQFF. The CDR3, as DNA: TGCGCCAGCAGCCAAGATCAGACGGGTTTAAACAATGAGCAGTTCTTC.

V gene TRBV19 combines with J gene TRBJ1-2; D gene unclear. Germline loops: CDR1 LNHDA, CDR2 SQIVND (reference sequence). The V end lost 6 bases, the J end lost 5 bases, and 7 bases lay between the germline ends. The CDR3 spans 11 residues. CDR3 residues: CASRSGYGYTF. The CDR3 DNA sequence: TGTGCCAGTAGGTCCGGTTATGGCTACACCTTC.

This sequence joins TRBV5-1 and TRBJ2-4; perhaps TRBD2 as D (5 bases). V lost 3 bases to trimming and J lost 5 bases, with 12 bases between them. In germline, CDR1 is SGHRS, CDR2 YFSETQ. CDR3 length equals 14 residues. The CDR3 protein is CASSSAGGENIQYF. The DNA of the CDR3 is TGCGCCAGCAGCTCCGCGGGCGGCGAAAACATTCAGTACTTC.

The J gene is TRBJ1-2, the V gene TRBV10-3, with no clear D. Trimming took 0 bases from V and 5 from J, leaving 13 bases between them. The CDR3 spans 15 residues. Per the germline V gene, CDR1 is ENHRY and CDR2 is SYGVKD. CDR3 DNA sequence: TGTGCCATCAGTGAGTCGAAGGGAGCCCGTTATGGCTACACCTTC. This gives the protein CAISESKGARYGYTF.

Remarks on this clone: An end of the junction does not agree with germline; a read error may underlie this. This sequence joins TRBV29-1 and TRBJ2-5; D is ambiguous. CDR1 and CDR2 (germline): SQVTM, ANQGSEA. The CDR3 is 13 residues long. The CDR3 DNA is TGCAGCGTTGAACCAGCACCAAGAGAGGCCCAGTACTTC. Protein product: CSVEPAPREAQYF.

The chain carries TRBV6-1 and TRBJ2-5; D perhaps matches TRBD2 (5 bases). Trimming removed 7 bases from V and 5 bases from J, with 17 bases in between. The germline gives CDR1 MNHNS, CDR2 SASEGT. The length of the CDR3 is 14 residues. CDR3 bases: TGTGCCAGCATCCCATCGTCGGGGTGGGAGACCCAGTACTTC. Its translation: CASIPSSGWETQYF.

V gene TRBV19 combines with J gene TRBJ2-3; D remains ambiguous. V gave up 3 bases and J gave up 0 bases, with 10 bases separating them. Per the germline V gene, CDR1 is LNHDA and CDR2 is SQIVND (reference sequence). The CDR3 runs to 15 residues. Here the CDR3 DNA reads TGTGCCAGTAGTATGTCAGCGTTCAGCACAGATACGCAGTATTTT. Translated, it gives CASSMSAFSTDTQYF.

This chain links TRBV28 with TRBJ2-3, with a weak D call TRBD2 (5 bases). The germline gives CDR1 MDHEN, CDR2 SYDVKM. The CDR3 runs 14 residues. Trimming removed 4 bases at V and 2 bases at J, with 10 bases between. CDR3 bases: TGTGCCAGCAGTTCAAGCGGTGTCACAGATACGCAGTATTTT. Translating gives CASSSSGVTDTQYF.

The V and J genes are TRBV2 and TRBJ1-6; 7 bases fit TRBD1. Germline V lookup: CDR1 SNHLY, CDR2 FYNNEI. Trimming at V came to 3 bases and at J to 4 bases, leaving 6 bases not matched to a gene. This CDR3 has 16 residues. The CDR3 DNA reads TGTGCCAGCAGTGATGAGGGGACAGCGTATAATTCACCCCTCCACTTT. This sequence encodes CASSDEGTAYNSPLHF.

The J gene is TRBJ1-2, the V gene TRBV4-1, with unresolved D. The CDR3 totals 15 residues. The germline V gene encodes CDR1 MGHRA and CDR2 YSYEKL. The V and J ends lost 4 bases and 8 bases respectively, with 20 bases between them. Written as DNA, the CDR3 is TGCGCCAGCAGCCCCCTCCCCATGAGTCCGGGGGGCTACACCTTC. Translating it yields CASSPLPMSPGGYTF.

This chain links TRBV21-1 with TRBJ1-5; the table's D gene call, TRBD1, was not cross checked with the DNA. TRBV21-1 is a pseudogene locus. This CDR3 has 17 amino acids. The CDR3 coding sequence is TGTGCCAGCAGCTACCTGGGGTGGACAGGGATTTATCAGCCCCAGCATTTT. Translation gives CASSYLGWTGIYQPQHF.

This rearrangement joins TRBV6-5 to TRBJ1-4; 8 bases map to TRBD1. J gave up 7 bases and V 2 bases, and 9 bases lay outside the gene matches. The CDR3 spans 16 residues. CDR1 is MNHEY and CDR2 is SVGAGI in the germline V gene. CDR3 in amino acids: CASSYSRTGRGEKLFF. CDR3 DNA sequence: TGTGCCAGCAGTTACAGCAGGACAGGGAGGGGTGAAAAACTGTTTTTT.

V and J are TRBV15 and TRBJ2-1, with TRBD2 matching 10 bases. The V and J ends lost 9 bases and 6 bases, in that order; junction bases with no gene match: 11. CDR3 length: 15 residues. Germline CDR1 and CDR2: LNHNV and YYDKDF (reference sequence). The CDR3 reads CATTPAGGSLNEQFF. CDR3 nucleotides: TGTGCCACAACGCCAGCGGGAGGGAGCCTCAATGAGCAGTTCTTC.

This clone turned up a few times. This chain links TRBV2 with TRBJ1-5; D perhaps matches TRBD1 (6 bases). V lost 8 bases and J 1 base, leaving 12 bases between the germline ends. CDR3 size: 14 residues. CDR1 and CDR2 from the germline V gene are SNHLY and FYNNEI. For the CDR3, the DNA is TGTGCCAGCGGGGGCGGGTTGAGCAATCAGCCCCAGCATTTT. Protein sequence: CASGGGLSNQPQHF.

The V and J genes are TRBV28 and TRBJ1-1; D call uncertain. CDR1 MDHEN and CDR2 SYDVKM come from the germline V gene. Trimming took off 10 bases at V and 3 bases at J, with 9 bases between the two ends. This CDR3 has 11 residues. CDR3 DNA sequence: TGTGCCACCCGAAGAGACACTGAAGCTTTCTTT. Translation gives CATRRDTEAFF.

V usage is TRBV5-1 and J usage is TRBJ2-5, with D possibly being TRBD1 (5 bases). Looked up from germline, CDR1 is SGHRS and CDR2 is YFSETQ. The V end lost 0 bases, the J end lost 5 bases, and 11 bases lay between the germline ends. This CDR3 has 14 residues. CDR3 bases: TGCGCCAGCAGCTTGGAGGCAGGGTCGGAGACCCAGTACTTC. It translates to CASSLEAGSETQYF.

The chain employs TRBV19 and TRBJ1-2; 7 nucleotides match TRBD1. V dropped 5 bases and J dropped 4; count of bases not matched to a gene: 10. CDR1 and CDR2 from the germline V gene are LNHDA and SQIVND (reference sequence). The CDR3 length is 15 residues. In nucleotides, the CDR3 is TGTGCCAGTAGTGAAGACAGGGTCCGAGTCTATGGCTACACCTTC. Translating gives CASSEDRVRVYGYTF. Based on the CDR3 plus reference TRBV19 and TRBJ1-2, the full variable domain is DGGITQSPKYLFRKEGQNVTLSCEQNLNHDAMYWYRQDPGQGLRLIYYSQIVNDFQKGDIAEGYSVSREKKESFPLTVTSAQKNPTAFYLCASSEDRVRVYGYTFGSGTRLTVV.

The V gene is TRBV5-3, the J gene TRBJ2-2; 9 bases map to TRBD1. TRBV5-3 is marked as an open reading frame, function uncertain. The CDR3 runs 16 residues. The V segment lost 5 bases and the J segment 6 bases; nucleotides outside the gene matches: 11. CDR3 amino acids: CARRPVPGQGAGELFF. DNA of the CDR3: TGTGCCAGAAGGCCTGTTCCGGGACAGGGCGCCGGGGAGCTGTTTTTT.

The sample holds one count of this clone. The chain couples TRBV2 to TRBJ2-1; 10 bases match TRBD2. This CDR3 region has 20 residues. From germline, CDR1 is SNHLY and CDR2 FYNNEI. V was pared by 7 bases and J by 0 bases, with 18 bases of the junction left unmatched. The CDR3 is CASIGPVVAGGRSSYNEQFF. CDR3 DNA sequence: TGTGCCAGCATTGGACCCGTGGTAGCGGGGGGACGAAGCTCCTACAATGAGCAGTTCTTC.

Of note for this clone: The junction shows a germline mismatch at one end, possibly a read error. V and J are TRBV7-9 and TRBJ2-5, with a weak D call TRBD2 (7 bases). From germline, CDR1 is SEHNR and CDR2 FQNEAQ (reference sequence). CDR3 length: 13 residues. The CDR3 here is CSSSFGGQETQYF. For the CDR3, the DNA is TGTTCCAGCAGCTTCGGGGGGCAGGAGACCCAGTACTTC. The whole variable domain, filled in from reference TRBV7-9 and TRBJ2-5, reads DTGVSQNPRHKITKRGQNVTFRCDPISEHNRLYWYRQTLGQGPEFLTYFQNEAQLEKSRLLSDRFSAERPKGSFSTLEIQRTEQGDSAMYLCSSSFGGQETQYFGPGTRLLVL.

The rearrangement uses TRBV5-1 and TRBJ1-5; D is ambiguous. Trimming shortened V by 4 bases and J by 5 bases, and 34 bases separated the two germline ends. This CDR3 has 21 amino acids. CDR1 and CDR2 (germline): SGHRS, YFSETQ. This CDR3 is CASSVGPSPEAVNLLDQPQHF. CDR3 in DNA: TGCGCCAGCAGCGTAGGACCCTCGCCAGAGGCCGTCAATTTACTAGATCAGCCCCAGCATTTT.

The chain has TRBV6-6 and TRBJ1-1; D is uncertain. Looked up from germline, CDR1 is MNHNY and CDR2 is SVGAGI (reference sequence). V lost 7 bases, J lost 1 base, and 13 bases lay in between. This CDR3 is built from 14 residues. The CDR3 is CASTVEPGNTEAFF. Written as DNA, the CDR3 is TGTGCCAGCACCGTAGAGCCAGGGAACACTGAAGCTTTCTTT.

V is TRBV11-1 and J is TRBJ2-1; 9 nucleotides line up with TRBD1. After removal of 1 base from V and 2 bases from J, the junction contained 3 bases not matched to a gene. The germline V gene encodes CDR1 SGHAT and CDR2 FQDESV (reference sequence). The CDR3 has 16 residues. CDR3: CASSLGQGGTYNEQFF. DNA for the CDR3: TGTGCCAGCAGCTTAGGACAGGGGGGGACCTACAATGAGCAGTTCTTC.